This entry concerns a single TCR delta chain. The clone's antigen remains unknown. Base qualities are not at hand, and no much larger clone is one base apart. In both library methods, multiplex PCR was carried out with primers targeting conserved V and J regions of the TCR genes. The amplicons were purified, pooled and then sequenced on an Illumina MiSeq platform. From the authors' description of their analysis: V(D)J alignment, clonotype assembly and translation were handled by MiXCR, while functionality assessment and CDR3 repertoire analyses were done with VDJtools. CDR3 was defined per IMGT, and analyses were restricted to productive sequences using functional genes, excluding ORF genes and pseudogenes. Identical amino acid CDR3s of major clonotypes (frequency >=5%) were searched for across all patients and controls using a custom Python script. A one-sided non-parametric Wilcoxon test was used to compare clonotype frequencies in patients versus controls. TCRdb processed the public reads again with the CATT caller, after which rows with matching DNA were combined. These V and J calls are TCRdb output, not the study's own analysis. The sample table contains roughly 3,100 delta-chain clones; only one count was recorded for more than 1% of them. 20% to 30% of the sample is in the top ten clones.

Genomic DNA from peripheral blood mononuclear cells isolated from patients and controls was used for TCR sequencing. The control group consisted of 23 healthy adult blood donors (median age roughly 67 years; roughly 12 males and about eleven females) who were matched to the patients for age and sex. This entry is derived from a study of gamma delta lymphoproliferative disorders and STAT genes (dated 2018 in TCRdb). As for the study more broadly: The LymphoTrack Dx TCRG Assay was used to prepare gamma-chain libraries from at least 50 ng of genomic DNA. Because no corresponding Invivoscribe delta assay was available, delta-chain libraries were prepared according to the standard operating procedure of the EuroClonality-NGS working group. The study profiled TCR gamma and delta CDR3 repertoires by deep sequencing in Tgammadelta lymphoproliferative disease patients and healthy controls, within a larger immunophenotypic and STAT-mutation study. To confirm the results, all delta-chain samples and two gamma-chain samples were sequenced a second time. Broad study findings and their caveats: It was noted by the authors that NGS specificity may be reduced at low frequencies, so confirmation of the public or private nature of leukemic clones is needed. When whole repertoires were clustered, gamma repertoires from patients formed a group apart from those of healthy controls, but delta repertoires showed no separation between the groups. Leukemic cells were skewed toward terminal effectors, whereas control T cells likely spanned varied maturation stages, a difference potentially limiting comparisons between patients and controls. Nearly all major patient gamma and delta clonotypes were public, shared with at least one healthy donor; only two gamma clonotypes were private to disease.

Including cysteine and phenylalanine, the CDR3 has 17 amino acids. CDR3 DNA only is kept here, 51 bases in frame from base 1. This receptor was taken from a human donor in good health. The J gene is given as TRDJ1, and the V gene is not called; TRDD3, the D gene given by the table, was not confirmed from the DNA. Sequenced: blood. The nucleotides read TGTGCCTGTGACACCGTACTGGGGGATACGCCCGCCGATAAACTCATCTTT. It codes for CACDTVLGDTPADKLIF.